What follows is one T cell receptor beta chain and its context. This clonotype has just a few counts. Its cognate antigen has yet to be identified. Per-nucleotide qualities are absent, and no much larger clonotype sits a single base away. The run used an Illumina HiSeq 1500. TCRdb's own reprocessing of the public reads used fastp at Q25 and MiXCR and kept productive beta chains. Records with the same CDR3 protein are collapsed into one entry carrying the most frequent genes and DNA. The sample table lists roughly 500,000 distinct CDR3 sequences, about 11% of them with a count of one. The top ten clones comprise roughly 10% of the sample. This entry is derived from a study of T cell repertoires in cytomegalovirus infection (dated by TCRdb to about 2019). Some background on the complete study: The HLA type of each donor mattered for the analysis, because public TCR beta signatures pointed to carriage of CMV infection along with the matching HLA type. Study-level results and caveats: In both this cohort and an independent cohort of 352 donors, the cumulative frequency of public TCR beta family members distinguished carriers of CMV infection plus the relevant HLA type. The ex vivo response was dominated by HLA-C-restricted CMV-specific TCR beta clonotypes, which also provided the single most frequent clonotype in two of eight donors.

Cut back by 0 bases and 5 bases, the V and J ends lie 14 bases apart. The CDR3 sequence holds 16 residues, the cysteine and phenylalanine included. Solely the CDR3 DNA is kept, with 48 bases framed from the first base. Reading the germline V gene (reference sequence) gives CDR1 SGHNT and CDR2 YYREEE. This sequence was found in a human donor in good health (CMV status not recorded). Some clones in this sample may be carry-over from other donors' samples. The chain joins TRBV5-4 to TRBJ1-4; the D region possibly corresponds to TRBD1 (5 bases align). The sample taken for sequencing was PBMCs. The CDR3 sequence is CASSLAGAGTNEKLFF. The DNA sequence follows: TGTGCCAGCAGCTTGGCCGGGGCAGGTACAAATGAAAAACTGTTTTTT.